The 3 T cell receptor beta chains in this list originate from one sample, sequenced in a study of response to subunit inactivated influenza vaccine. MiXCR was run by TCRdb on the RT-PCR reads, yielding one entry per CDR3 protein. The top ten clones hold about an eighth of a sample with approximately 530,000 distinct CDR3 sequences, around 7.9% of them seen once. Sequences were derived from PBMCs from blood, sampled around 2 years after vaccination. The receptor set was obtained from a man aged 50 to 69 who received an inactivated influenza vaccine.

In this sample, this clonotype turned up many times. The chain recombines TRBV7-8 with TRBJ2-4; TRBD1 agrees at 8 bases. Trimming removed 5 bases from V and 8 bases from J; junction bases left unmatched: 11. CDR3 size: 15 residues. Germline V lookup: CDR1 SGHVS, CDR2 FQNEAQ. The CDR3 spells CASSRPRTGPHIQYF. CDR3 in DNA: TGTGCCAGCAGCCGCCCCCGGACAGGGCCGCACATTCAGTACTTC.

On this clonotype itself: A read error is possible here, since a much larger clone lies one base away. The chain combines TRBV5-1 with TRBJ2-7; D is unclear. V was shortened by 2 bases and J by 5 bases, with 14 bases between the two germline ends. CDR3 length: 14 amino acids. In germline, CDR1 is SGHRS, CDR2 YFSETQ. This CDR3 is CASSFRVGFNEQYF. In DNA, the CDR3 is TGCGCCAGCAGCTTCCGTGTGGGTTTCAACGAGCAGTACTTC.

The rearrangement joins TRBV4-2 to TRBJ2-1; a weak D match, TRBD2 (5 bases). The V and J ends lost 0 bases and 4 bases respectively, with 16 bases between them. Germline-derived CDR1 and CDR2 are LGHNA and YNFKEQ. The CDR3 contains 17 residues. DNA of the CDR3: TGTGCCAGCAGCCAAGATGAGCGGACCAAGGTTTACAATGAGCAGTTCTTC. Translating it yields CASSQDERTKVYNEQFF.